By share, the clone carrying this T cell receptor (beta chain) ranks as medium-sized. Its antigen is unidentified. Germline CDR1 is LGHNA and CDR2 is YNFKEQ. This CDR3 contains 14 residues. Trimming removed 1 base at V and 7 bases at J, with 11 bases between. The data are from a study of T cells in localized non-small cell lung cancer. Study-wide findings and caveats: The study found T cell clonality highest in uninvolved adjacent lung, above tumor. A median approximately 59 of the top 100 tumor clones appeared in adjacent lung.

The assay was immunoSEQ multiplex PCR, and TCRdb's table has in-frame clones only and misses some. The sample contains about 48,000 clones, around three quarters of which appear only once. This TCR derives from a man aged 40 to 75 with stage I squamous cell lung carcinoma. Sequencing used peripheral blood, obtained before any cancer treatment. The chain recombines TRBV4-2 with TRBJ1-5, with D maybe TRBD1 (5 bases). CDR3 loop: CASSQGGSGQPQHF. The CDR3 DNA sequence: TGTGCCAGCAGCCAAGGGGGCTCCGGGCAGCCCCAGCATTTT.